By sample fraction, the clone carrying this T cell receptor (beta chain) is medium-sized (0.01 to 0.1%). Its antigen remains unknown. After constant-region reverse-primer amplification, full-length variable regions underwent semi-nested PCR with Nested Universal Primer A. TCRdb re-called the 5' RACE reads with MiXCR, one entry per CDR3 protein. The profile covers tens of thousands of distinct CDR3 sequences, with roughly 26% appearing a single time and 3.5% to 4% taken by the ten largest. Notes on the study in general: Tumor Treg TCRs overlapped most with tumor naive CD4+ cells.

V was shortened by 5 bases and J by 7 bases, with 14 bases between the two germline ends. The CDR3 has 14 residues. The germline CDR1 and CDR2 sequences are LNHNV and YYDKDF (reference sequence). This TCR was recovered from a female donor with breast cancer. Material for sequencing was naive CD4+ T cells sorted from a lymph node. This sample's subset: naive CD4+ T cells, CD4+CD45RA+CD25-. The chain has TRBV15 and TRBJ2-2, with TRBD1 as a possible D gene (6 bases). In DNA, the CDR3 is TGTGCCACCAGCTTATACAGGGCAGACGGGGAGCTGTTTTTT. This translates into CATSLYRADGELFF.